The 21 T cell receptor beta chains below all came from one sample that was sequenced in a study of shared clonotypes between healthy human individuals. The method was immunoSEQ multiplex PCR; TCRdb's version includes in-frame clones alone and lacks a portion of them. The data show about 2.4 million clones, around nine tenths seen once. Sequenced material: naive CD4+ T cells sorted from blood. Subset in this sample: CD45RA+ positively selected. These receptors originate from a young man in good health.

This chain links TRBV5-1 with TRBJ2-3; 13 bases line up with TRBD2. Trimming cost V 4 bases and J 6 bases; bases outside gene matches: 8. Germline V lookup: CDR1 SGHRS, CDR2 YFSETQ. The CDR3 is 16 residues long. CDR3 amino acids: CASSIGLAGAQDTQYF. As DNA, the CDR3 is TGCGCCAGCAGCATCGGACTAGCGGGGGCCCAGGATACGCAGTATTTT.

The rearrangement links TRBV5-4 to TRBJ2-1; no clear D. V was shortened by 4 bases and J by 2 bases, with 7 bases between the two germline ends. CDR3 length equals 13 residues. Germline CDR1 SGHNT, CDR2 YYREEE (reference sequence). CDR3 nucleotides: TGTGCCAGCAGCGGGCAAGCCTACAATGAGCAGTTCTTC. Protein product: CASSGQAYNEQFF.

There are a few counts of this clone. CDR3 sequence (DNA): TGCGCCAGCAGCCACTTGGAGGCGGCACTGAACACTGAAGCTTTCTTT. It is translated as CASSHLEAALNTEAFF. The chain employs TRBV4-1 and TRBJ1-1, with D unclear. The ends were cut back, 3 bases at V and 0 bases at J, with 14 bases in the middle. CDR3 size: 16 residues. The germline gives CDR1 MGHRA, CDR2 YSYEKL.

The chain uses TRBV6-6 and TRBJ1-1; maybe TRBD1 (5 bases). Germline V gene data show CDR1 as MNHNY and CDR2 as SVGAGI (reference sequence). V shed 0 bases and J shed 4 bases, with 12 bases lying between them. This CDR3 has 15 amino acids. The CDR3 coding sequence is TGTGCCAGCAGTTACTCTGGGGGAGGGAGCACTGAAGCTTTCTTT. Amino acids: CASSYSGGGSTEAFF.

The CDR3 loop reads CASRRTFDSGNTIYF. The CDR3 bases are TGTGCCAGTAGACGGACATTCGACTCTGGAAACACCATATATTTT. V is TRBV19 and J is TRBJ1-3, with D possibly matching TRBD1 (5 bases). This CDR3 region has 15 residues. Germline V gene data show CDR1 as LNHDA and CDR2 as SQIVND (reference sequence). V dropped 6 bases and J dropped 0 bases, with 12 bases sitting between them.

CDR3 residues: CASSYAGTGNSPLHF. In DNA, the CDR3 is TGTGCCAGCAGCTACGCCGGGACAGGGAATTCACCCCTCCACTTT. This chain joins TRBV5-6 and TRBJ1-6; TRBD1 matches at 9 bases. This CDR3 region has 15 residues. V lost 3 bases, J lost 7 bases, and 5 bases stayed unmatched. Germline V gene sequence: CDR1 SGHDT, CDR2 YYEEEE.

This clone was seen a few times. J is TRBJ2-2 and V is TRBV30; tentatively, D is TRBD2 (6 bases). The CDR3 covers 13 residues. Germline CDR1 and CDR2: GTSNPN and SVGIG (reference sequence). Trimming stripped 5 bases from V and 4 bases from J, with 11 bases between. CDR3 amino acids: CAWQGRGTGELFF. The CDR3 DNA reads as TGTGCCTGGCAAGGGCGGGGCACCGGGGAGCTGTTTTTT.

This chain links TRBV7-2 with TRBJ2-3, with a possible D match to TRBD2 (5 bases). V lost 3 bases and J lost 2, with 12 bases in between. This CDR3 comprises 15 residues. Germline CDR1 SGHTA, CDR2 FQGNSA. Written as DNA, the CDR3 is TGTGCCAGCAGCTTCTCGGGATACTCCACAGATACGCAGTATTTT. This encodes CASSFSGYSTDTQYF.

As for this clone: Other DNA sequences in this specimen translate into the identical CDR3. The CDR3 protein is CASSLNLGEQYF. The DNA for the CDR3 is TGTGCCAGCAGCTTGAACCTAGGGGAGCAGTACTTC. J is TRBJ2-7 and V is TRBV5-4; D not resolved. This CDR3 has 12 amino acids. Germline V gives CDR1 SGHNT, CDR2 YYREEE (reference sequence). Trimming cost V 1 base and J 7 bases, with 9 bases left between them.

This clone was recorded once. The rearrangement joins TRBV29-1 to TRBJ2-7; 11 nucleotides line up with TRBD1. Germline-derived CDR1 and CDR2 are SQVTM and ANQGSEA. The CDR3 extends over 13 amino acids. The V gene end was trimmed by 4 bases and the J gene end by 6 bases; junction bases not matched to a gene: 5. The DNA of the CDR3 is TGCAGCGTTGGAGGACAGGGGGCACTCGAGCAGTACTTC. It is translated as CSVGGQGALEQYF.

This clone is a singleton in its sample. This chain connects TRBV7-3 to TRBJ2-3; possibly TRBD1 for D (5 bases). Trimming removed 5 bases at V and 3 bases at J, with 12 bases between. CDR1 and CDR2 (germline): SGHTA, FQGTGA. The CDR3 totals 14 residues. The CDR3 DNA is TGTGCCAGCAGCCCGCAAAGGGGAACAGATACGCAGTATTTT. It translates to CASSPQRGTDTQYF.

This clone showed up just a few times. The identical CDR3 is also encoded by other nucleotide sequences in the sample. The CDR3 protein is CASSLDNEQFF. The DNA for the CDR3 is TGTGCCAGCAGCTTGGACAATGAGCAGTTCTTC. The chain is built from TRBV11-3 and TRBJ2-1, with D uncertain. This CDR3 comprises 11 residues. V lost 3 bases to trimming and J lost 5 bases, with 2 bases between them. Germline-derived CDR1 and CDR2 are SGHNT and YENEEA.

The chain recombines TRBV6-1 with TRBJ2-1; no clear D gene. V was clipped by 5 bases and J by 1 base, with 6 bases between them. The CDR3 covers 13 residues. Looked up from germline, CDR1 is MNHNS and CDR2 is SASEGT. The CDR3 bases are TGTGCCAGCAGTCGACTTTCCTACAATGAGCAGTTCTTC. This gives the protein CASSRLSYNEQFF.

As for this clone: In the same sample, other DNA sequences code for this CDR3. This chain connects TRBV6-1 to TRBJ1-5; no firm D call. CDR1 and CDR2 (germline): MNHNS, SASEGT. CDR3 length: 13 residues. The ends were cut back, 2 bases at V and 5 bases at J, with 7 bases in the middle. CDR3 bases: TGTGCCAGCAGTGAATTGGGAGATCAGCCCCAGCATTTT. As protein: CASSELGDQPQHF.

J is TRBJ1-1 and V is TRBV11-2, with a weak D call TRBD1 (6 bases). The germline CDR1 and CDR2 sequences are SGHAT and FQNNGV. Trimming took 3 bases from V and 0 from J, leaving 11 bases between them. The CDR3 is made up of 15 amino acids. DNA for the CDR3: TGTGCCAGCAGCTTGGCAGGGGCTGTGAACACTGAAGCTTTCTTT. Protein sequence: CASSLAGAVNTEAFF.

This sequence joins TRBV5-5 and TRBJ2-3; either TRBD1 or TRBD2 may fit D (6 bases each). The germline gives CDR1 SGHKS, CDR2 YYEKEE (reference sequence). The germline V and J ends were trimmed by 6 bases and 10 bases, with 24 bases remaining between them. This CDR3 is built from 15 residues. The CDR3 coding sequence is TGTGCCAGCAACCTAAGACTAGGGGGGCTATTAGCGCAGTATTTT. Its translation: CASNLRLGGLLAQYF.

J is TRBJ2-3 and V is TRBV6-1, with 7 bases matching TRBD1. The V gene end was trimmed by 2 bases and the J gene end by 2 bases; junction bases not matched to a gene: 4. Germline-derived CDR1 and CDR2 are MNHNS and SASEGT. The CDR3 length is 15 residues. This chain's CDR3 is CASSELRGPTDTQYF. CDR3 in DNA: TGTGCCAGCAGTGAATTGAGGGGGCCCACAGATACGCAGTATTTT.

The chain carries TRBV6-1 and TRBJ1-5, with 8 bases identical to TRBD1. This CDR3 is 16 amino acids long. V lost 6 bases and J lost 2; bases outside the gene matches: 9. Germline V gene lookup returns CDR1 MNHNS and CDR2 SASEGT. The CDR3 DNA sequence: TGTGCCAGCAGGGAAACAGGGGGTGGGGGCAATCAGCCCCAGCATTTT. It yields the protein CASRETGGGGNQPQHF.

The gene calls are TRBV30 and TRBJ1-1, with D uncertain. Trimming took 0 bases from V and 0 from J, leaving 8 bases between them. Germline V gene sequence: CDR1 GTSNPN, CDR2 SVGIG (reference sequence). The CDR3 length is 14 residues. CDR3 DNA: TGTGCCTGGAGTGTAGAACAGCTGAACACTGAAGCTTTCTTT. Its translation is CAWSVEQLNTEAFF.

CDR3 nucleotide sequence: TGTGCCAGCTCACTGGGCCGGAATGAAGCTTTCTTT. Translated: CASSLGRNEAFF. The rearrangement links TRBV18 to TRBJ1-1, with D unresolved. The V and J ends lost 4 bases and 7 bases respectively, with 10 bases between them. Germline V gene sequence: CDR1 KGHSH, CDR2 LQKENI. CDR3 length: 12 amino acids.

The chain carries TRBV28 and TRBJ2-5; D is tentatively TRBD1 or TRBD2 (5 bases each). There are 12 residues in the CDR3. The germline gives CDR1 MDHEN, CDR2 SYDVKM. The V end was cut by 4 bases, the J end by 4 bases, with 7 bases between. The CDR3 loop reads CASSYGTETQYF. CDR3 nucleotides: TGTGCCAGCAGTTACGGGACAGAGACCCAGTACTTC.